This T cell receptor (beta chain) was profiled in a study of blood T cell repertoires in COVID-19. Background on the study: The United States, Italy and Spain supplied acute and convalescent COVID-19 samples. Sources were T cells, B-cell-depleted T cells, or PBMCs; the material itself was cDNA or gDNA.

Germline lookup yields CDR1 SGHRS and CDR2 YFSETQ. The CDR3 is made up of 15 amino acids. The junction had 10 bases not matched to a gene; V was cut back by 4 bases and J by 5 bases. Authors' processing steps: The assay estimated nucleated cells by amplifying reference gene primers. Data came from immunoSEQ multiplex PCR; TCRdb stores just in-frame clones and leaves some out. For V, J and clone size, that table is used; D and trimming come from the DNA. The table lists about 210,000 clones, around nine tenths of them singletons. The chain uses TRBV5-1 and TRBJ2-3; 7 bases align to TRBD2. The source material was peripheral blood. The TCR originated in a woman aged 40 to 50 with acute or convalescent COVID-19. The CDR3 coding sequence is TGCGCCAGCAGCCCCCGGGGGGACGAAGTAGATACGCAGTATTTT. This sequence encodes CASSPRGDEVDTQYF.